The clone carrying this TCR beta chain occurred a few times. This specimen comes from a study of Graves' ophthalmopathy and Graves' hyperthyroidism. Study-level information: A follow-up of 18 months without ophthalmopathy meant that hyperthyroidism was stable.

Clinical symptoms, serum thyroxine, TRAb, thyroid ultrasound and orbital computed tomography formed the basis of diagnosis. Amplification of the TCR beta CDR3 regions used RNA transcripts (as template). HTBI primers were used in a first-round RT-PCR, which preceded a second-round multiplex PCR. MiXCR, applied by TCRdb to the multiplex PCR reads, yields one record per CDR3 protein. The table has over a million distinct CDR3 sequences, less than 45% seen once. The sequence was obtained from an adult man with Graves' hyperthyroidism. Sequencing input: peripheral blood or thyroid tissue (not recorded which).

In nucleotides, the CDR3 is TGCGCCAGCAGCTTGGCCGGTCAGTGGAACACTGAAGCTTTCTTT. This encodes CASSLAGQWNTEAFF. The gene calls are TRBV5-1 and TRBJ1-1; no definite D call. This CDR3 spans 15 amino acids. The V end lost 0 bases, the J end lost 1 base, and 10 bases lay between the germline ends. The V gene's germline CDR1 is SGHRS and CDR2 YFSETQ.